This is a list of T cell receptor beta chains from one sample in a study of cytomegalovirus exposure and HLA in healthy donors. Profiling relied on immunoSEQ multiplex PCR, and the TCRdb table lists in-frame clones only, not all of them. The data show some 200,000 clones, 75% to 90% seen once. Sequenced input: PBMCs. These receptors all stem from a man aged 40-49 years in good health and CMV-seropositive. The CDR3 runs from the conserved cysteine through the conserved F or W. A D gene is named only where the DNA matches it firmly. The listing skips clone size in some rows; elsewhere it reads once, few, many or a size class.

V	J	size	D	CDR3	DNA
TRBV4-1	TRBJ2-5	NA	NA	CASSQDNRGETQYF	TGCGCCAGCAGCCAAGATAACCGGGGAGAGACCCAGTACTTC
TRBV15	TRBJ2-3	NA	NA	CATSDRDTDTQYF	TGTGCCACCAGCGACCGGGACACAGATACGCAGTATTTT
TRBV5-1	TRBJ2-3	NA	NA	CASSFGGHTDTQYF	TGCGCCAGCAGCTTCGGGGGGCACACAGATACGCAGTATTTT
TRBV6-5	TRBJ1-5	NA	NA	CASTRRRMGQPQHF	TGTGCCAGCACCAGAAGGAGAATGGGTCAGCCCCAGCATTTT
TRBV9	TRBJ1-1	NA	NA	CASSVEAGPAFF	TGTGCCAGCAGCGTAGAGGCGGGTCCGGCTTTCTTT
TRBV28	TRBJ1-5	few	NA	CASSLAGAQGQPQHF	TGTGCCAGCAGTTTAGCGGGGGCGCAGGGTCAGCCCCAGCATTTT
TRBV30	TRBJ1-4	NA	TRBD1	CAWSVGGTGTEKLFF	TGTGCCTGGAGTGTCGGAGGGACAGGAACCGAAAAACTGTTTTTT
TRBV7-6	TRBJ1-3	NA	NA	CASRQGGGNTIYF	TGTGCCAGCAGGCAGGGAGGTGGAAACACCATATATTTT
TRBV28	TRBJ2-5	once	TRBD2	CASSWGGLAGQETQYF	TGTGCCAGCAGCTGGGGGGGACTAGCGGGGCAAGAGACCCAGTACTTC
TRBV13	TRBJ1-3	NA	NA	CASSRVGMEGATRNTIYF	TGTGCCAGCAGCCGGGTGGGTATGGAAGGTGCCACCCGAAACACCATATATTTT
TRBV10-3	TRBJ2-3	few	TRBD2	CAVGSGGSTDTQYF	TGTGCCGTGGGCAGCGGGGGGAGCACAGATACGCAGTATTTT
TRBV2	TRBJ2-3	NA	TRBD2	CASSGGGGQASTDTQYF	TGTGCCAGCAGCGGGGGGGGTGGCCAAGCTAGCACAGATACGCAGTATTTT
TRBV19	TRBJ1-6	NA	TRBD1	CATGDSKTTPLHF	TGTGCCACCGGGGACAGCAAAACGACACCCCTCCACTTT
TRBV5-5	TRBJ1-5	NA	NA	CASSLATVNQPQHF	TGTGCCAGCAGCTTGGCGACAGTGAATCAGCCCCAGCATTTT
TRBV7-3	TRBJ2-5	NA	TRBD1	CASSATGAGETQYF	TGTGCCAGCAGCGCGACAGGGGCGGGGGAGACCCAGTACTTC
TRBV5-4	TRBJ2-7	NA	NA	CASSLAGGNFYEQYF	TGTGCCAGCAGCTTGGCCGGAGGCAACTTTTACGAGCAGTACTTC
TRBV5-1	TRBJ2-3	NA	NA	CASSLDLDTTDTQYF	TGCGCCAGCAGCTTGGATCTAGATACCACAGATACGCAGTATTTT
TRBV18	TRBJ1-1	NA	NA	CASSPLEGGGAFF	TGTGCCAGCTCACCACTCGAGGGTGGTGGAGCTTTCTTT
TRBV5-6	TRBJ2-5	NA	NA	CASSLVGGQVPIRETQYF	TGTGCCAGCAGCTTGGTGGGGGGGCAGGTGCCTATTCGGGAGACCCAGTACTTC
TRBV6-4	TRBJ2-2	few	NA	CASSDSGANTGELFF	TGTGCCAGCAGTGACTCCGGGGCGAACACCGGGGAGCTGTTTTTT
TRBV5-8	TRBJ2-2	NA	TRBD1	CASSLEGATGELFF	TGTGCCAGCAGCTTAGAGGGGGCCACCGGGGAGCTGTTTTTT
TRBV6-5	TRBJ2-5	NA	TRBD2	CASSNSRGGQETQYF	TGTGCCAGCAGTAACTCGCGGGGGGGTCAAGAGACCCAGTACTTC
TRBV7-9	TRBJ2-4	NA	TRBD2	CASSLGALAGSDKNIQYF	TGTGCCAGCAGCTTGGGGGCACTAGCGGGGTCTGACAAAAACATTCAGTACTTC
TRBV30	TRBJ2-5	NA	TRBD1	CAWSVQGGVTQYF	TGTGCCTGGAGTGTACAGGGGGGCGTAACCCAGTACTTC
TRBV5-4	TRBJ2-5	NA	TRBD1	CASSLAGTGVETQYF	TGTGCCAGCAGCTTGGCCGGGACAGGGGTTGAGACCCAGTACTTC
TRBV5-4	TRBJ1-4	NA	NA	CASSYTGEKLFF	TGTGCCAGCAGCTACACGGGGGAAAAACTGTTTTTT
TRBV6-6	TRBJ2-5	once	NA	CASTPGVPVETQYF	TGTGCCAGCACCCCAGGGGTCCCCGTAGAGACCCAGTACTTC
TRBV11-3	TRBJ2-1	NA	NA	CASSLEGRVTYNEQFF	TGTGCCAGCAGCTTAGAGGGCAGGGTCACCTACAATGAGCAGTTCTTC
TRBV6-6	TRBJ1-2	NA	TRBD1	CASRPFGQGGPNGYTF	TGTGCCAGCAGGCCCTTCGGACAGGGGGGTCCTAATGGCTACACCTTC
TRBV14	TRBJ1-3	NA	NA	CASSQVGAEGTIYF	TGTGCCAGCAGCCAAGTGGGGGCAGAAGGCACCATATATTTT
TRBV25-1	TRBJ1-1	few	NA	CASMKTGLGEAFF	TGTGCCAGCATGAAAACAGGGTTGGGTGAAGCTTTCTTT
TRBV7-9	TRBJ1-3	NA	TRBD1	CASSEGGGNTIYF	TGTGCCAGCAGCGAAGGGGGCGGAAACACCATATATTTT
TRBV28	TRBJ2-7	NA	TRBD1	CASAGGHYEQYF	TGTGCCAGCGCAGGGGGTCACTACGAGCAGTACTTC
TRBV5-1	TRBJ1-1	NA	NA	CASSLSWVNRDEAFF	TGCGCCAGCAGCTTGTCTTGGGTGAATCGGGATGAAGCTTTCTTT
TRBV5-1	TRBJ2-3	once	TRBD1	CASSSGPIPGTGGTDTQYF	TGCGCCAGCAGCTCCGGCCCCATTCCCGGGACAGGGGGCACAGATACGCAGTATTTT
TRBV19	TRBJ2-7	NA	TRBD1	CASSWTGPADEQYF	TGTGCCAGTAGTTGGACAGGGCCTGCTGACGAGCAGTACTTC
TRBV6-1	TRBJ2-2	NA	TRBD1	CASMSRGLPGELFF	TGTGCCAGCATGAGCAGGGGGCTACCCGGGGAGCTGTTTTTT
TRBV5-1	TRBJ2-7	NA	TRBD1	CASSLGGRTGGDPRYEQYF	TGCGCCAGCAGCTTAGGCGGCAGGACAGGGGGCGACCCTAGGTACGAGCAGTACTTC
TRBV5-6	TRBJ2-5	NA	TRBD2	CASSLERGGETQYF	TGTGCCAGCAGCTTGGAGCGGGGCGGGGAGACCCAGTACTTC
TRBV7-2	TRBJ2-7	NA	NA	CASTLRSGQTPAYEQYF	TGTGCCAGCACCCTTCGTAGCGGACAAACACCAGCTTACGAGCAGTACTTC
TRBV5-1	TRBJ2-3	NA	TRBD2	CASSPGTSRDTQYF	TGCGCCAGCAGCCCCGGGACTAGCAGAGATACGCAGTATTTT